Listed here are 5 T cell receptor beta chains from one sample, sequenced in a study of early T cells in non-severe SARS-CoV-2 infection. TCRdb re-called the 5' RACE reads with MiXCR, one entry per CDR3 protein. In the table there are some 40,000 distinct CDR3 sequences, 5% to 6.5% of which are singletons. Sequencing used whole blood, obtained at baseline. These receptors all come from an adult who was a healthcare worker with PCR-confirmed SARS-CoV-2 infection or an uninfected control (not recorded which).

This clonotype has at least ten counts. This chain links TRBV20-1 with TRBJ2-3; 7 positions match TRBD2. The CDR3 is 17 amino acids. J was trimmed by 0 bases and V by 6 bases; bases with no gene match: 15. Germline V gene data show CDR1 as DFQATT and CDR2 as SNEGSKA (reference sequence). The CDR3 region has the DNA TGCAGTGCCCTTTCGAGGGAGGGATTTACTAGCACAGATACGCAGTATTTT. Protein: CSALSREGFTSTDTQYF.

The V and J genes are TRBV4-1 and TRBJ2-1; TRBD2 might be the D (6 bases). V lost 0 bases and J lost 3, with 15 bases in between. The CDR3 runs to 17 residues. Germline CDR1 is MGHRA and CDR2 is YSYEKL. As DNA, the CDR3 is TGCGCCAGCAGCCAAGATGTCGGGCGGGGACGCTACAATGAGCAGTTCTTC. It is translated as CASSQDVGRGRYNEQFF.

The chain combines TRBV20-1 with TRBJ1-1, with a weak D call TRBD1 (6 bases). Germline V gene data show CDR1 as DFQATT and CDR2 as SNEGSKA (reference sequence). The CDR3 runs 13 residues. V was clipped by 4 bases and J by 0 bases, with 9 bases between them. The CDR3 loop is CSAKDRMNTEAFF. CDR3 in DNA: TGCAGTGCTAAGGACAGAATGAACACTGAAGCTTTCTTT.

CDR3 amino acids: CAIGTGQNTGELFF. The CDR3 DNA is TGTGCCATCGGGACAGGACAGAACACCGGGGAGCTGTTTTTT. The V gene is TRBV7-9, the J gene TRBJ2-2; TRBD1 agrees at 8 bases. V was clipped by 10 bases and J by 1 base; unmatched bases: 5. CDR3 length: 14 amino acids. The germline V gene has CDR1 SEHNR and CDR2 FQNEAQ (reference sequence).

This clonotype was seen only a few times. The V call is TRBV6-6, the J call TRBJ2-7; 8 nucleotides agree with TRBD2. Trimming at V came to 4 bases and at J to 2 bases, leaving 7 bases not matched to a gene. Per the germline V gene, CDR1 is MNHNY and CDR2 is SVGAGI (reference sequence). The CDR3 consists of 15 residues. This CDR3 reads CASSSEPGGPYEQYF. CDR3 sequence (DNA): TGTGCCAGCAGTTCCGAACCGGGAGGGCCCTACGAGCAGTACTTC.